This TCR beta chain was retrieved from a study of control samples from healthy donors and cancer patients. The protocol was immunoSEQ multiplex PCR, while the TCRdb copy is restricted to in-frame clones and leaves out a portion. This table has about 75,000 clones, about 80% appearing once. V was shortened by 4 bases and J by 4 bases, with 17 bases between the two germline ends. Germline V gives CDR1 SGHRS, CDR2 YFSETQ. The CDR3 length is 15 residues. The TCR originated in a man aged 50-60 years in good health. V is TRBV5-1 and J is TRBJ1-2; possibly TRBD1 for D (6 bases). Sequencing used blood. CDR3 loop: CASSADSSRSYGYTF. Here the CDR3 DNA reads TGCGCCAGCAGCGCGGACAGCTCACGGAGCTATGGCTACACCTTC.